Each of the 27 T cell receptor beta chains below was sequenced from the same sample in a study of blood T cell repertoires in COVID-19. Profiling relied on immunoSEQ multiplex PCR, and the TCRdb table lists in-frame clones only, not all of them. The sample has 90,000 or so clones, about 71% seen once. Input material: peripheral blood. The origin of the receptors is a woman aged 60 to 75 in a cohort sampled during active or convalescent COVID-19.

This rearrangement joins TRBV6-6 to TRBJ2-5, with 8 bases aligning to TRBD1. The CDR3 extends over 15 amino acids. In germline, CDR1 is MNHNY, CDR2 SVGAGI (reference sequence). V lost 2 bases to trimming and J lost 9 bases; unmatched junction nucleotides: 11. CDR3 bases: TGTGCCAGCAGTTACCCACAGGGGGGCGAGACTGCCCAGTACTTC. Translated: CASSYPQGGETAQYF.

The chain employs TRBV13 and TRBJ2-3; TRBD2 is a possible D gene (7 bases). The CDR3 runs to 16 residues. V was cut by 4 bases and J by 7 bases, with 21 bases left in between. CDR1 and CDR2 from the germline V gene are PRHDT and FYEKMQ (reference sequence). The CDR3 region is CASSYDRGAGTYTQYF. CDR3 coding DNA: TGTGCCAGCAGCTACGACCGGGGGGCGGGCACGTATACGCAGTATTTT.

V gene TRBV25-1 combines with J gene TRBJ2-2; a weak D match, TRBD1 (6 bases). CDR3 size: 15 residues. With 8 bases removed from V and 3 bases from J, the gap between germline ends came to 16 bases. Per germline, CDR1 MGHDK and CDR2 SYGVNS. CDR3 region: CASLSQGRDTGELFF. CDR3 in DNA: TGTGCCAGCCTCTCACAGGGCAGGGACACCGGGGAGCTGTTTTTT.

In nucleotides, the CDR3 is TGTGCCAGCAGTGAAAGGACAGGGGGCCAGGAGACCCAGTACTTC. Translated, it gives CASSERTGGQETQYF. The chain uses TRBV11-3 and TRBJ2-5; 11 bases agree with TRBD1. Germline V gene data show CDR1 as SGHNT and CDR2 as YENEEA. The CDR3 consists of 15 residues. The junction had 8 bases not matched to a gene; V was cut back by 6 bases and J by 5 bases.

This clone was seen a single time. The chain recombines TRBV7-2 with TRBJ2-7, with a weak D call TRBD1 (5 bases). V dropped 7 bases and J dropped 2 bases, with 15 bases sitting between them. Germline assignment: CDR1 SGHTA and CDR2 FQGNSA. This CDR3 has 14 residues. CDR3 residues: CASTPRVNPYEQYF. The DNA for the CDR3 is TGTGCCAGCACCCCCAGGGTTAATCCCTACGAGCAGTACTTC.

This clone was counted once. The chain combines TRBV18 with TRBJ1-5, with D perhaps TRBD1 (6 bases). CDR1 and CDR2 from the germline V gene are KGHSH and LQKENI. Trimming left V 6 bases short and J 4 bases short, with 19 bases between. The CDR3 is 16 residues long. The CDR3 protein is CASSTRTAPSNQPQHF. The CDR3 bases are TGTGCCAGCTCTACCCGGACAGCTCCTTCGAATCAGCCCCAGCATTTT.

This clone was counted between two and nine times. The CDR3 spells CASSLSRLYGYTF. In DNA, the CDR3 is TGTGCCAGCAGCTTATCCAGACTCTATGGCTACACCTTC. This chain connects TRBV7-2 to TRBJ1-2, with D unclear. The CDR3 is 13 residues long. V was clipped by 2 bases and J by 4 bases, with 8 bases between them. Germline loops: CDR1 SGHTA, CDR2 FQGNSA.

The chain couples TRBV2 to TRBJ1-6; 9 bases align to TRBD1. CDR1 and CDR2 (germline): SNHLY, FYNNEI. V dropped 6 bases and J dropped 6; count of bases not matched to a gene: 6. The CDR3 spans 15 residues. For the CDR3, the DNA is TGTGCCAGCAGGGGACAGGGACCCTCTAATTCACCCCTCCACTTT. Translated, it gives CASRGQGPSNSPLHF.

The gene calls are TRBV7-8 and TRBJ2-6; D is possibly TRBD1 (6 bases). Trimming removed 4 bases from V and 0 bases from J, with 13 bases in between. Looked up from germline, CDR1 is SGHVS and CDR2 is FQNEAQ. The CDR3 sequence is 17 residues long. In DNA, the CDR3 is TGTGCCAGCAGCTCATCCAGGGGTTTCTCTGGGGCCAACGTCCTGACTTTC. Translating gives CASSSSRGFSGANVLTF.

This chain connects TRBV5-1 to TRBJ2-3; 14 bases are a match to TRBD2. V shed 4 bases, J shed 0 bases, and the junction held 13 bases outside the gene matches. Germline-derived CDR1 and CDR2 are SGHRS and YFSETQ. The CDR3 loop spans 20 amino acids. CDR3 coding DNA: TGCGCCAGCAGCCCGCGGACTAGCGGGGGGTCCGCCTCTAGCACAGATACGCAGTATTTT. This encodes CASSPRTSGGSASSTDTQYF.

V and J are TRBV15 and TRBJ1-6; 10 bases agree with TRBD1. This CDR3 spans 16 amino acids. Trimming cost V 2 bases and J 10 bases; bases outside gene matches: 8. CDR1 LNHNV and CDR2 YYDKDF come from the germline V gene (reference sequence). The CDR3 nucleotides are TGTGCCACCAGCAGACTACCGGGACAGGGGAACTCACCCCTCCACTTT. Amino acids: CATSRLPGQGNSPLHF.

This chain joins TRBV6-1 and TRBJ1-2; 12 bases line up with TRBD1. Looked up from germline, CDR1 is MNHNS and CDR2 is SASEGT. The trim removed 4 bases at V and 5 bases at J, leaving 14 bases unmatched. CDR3 size: 18 residues. The CDR3 nucleotides read TGTGCCAGCAGTGTTTCTAGGGGACAGGGGGCGCCGGGGTATGGCTACACCTTC. Amino acid sequence: CASSVSRGQGAPGYGYTF.

The CDR3 loop reads CASSQGYSNQPQHF. In DNA form, the CDR3 reads TGTGCCAGCAGCCAAGGCTACAGCAATCAGCCCCAGCATTTT. This chain uses TRBV3-1 (or the pseudogene TRBV3-2) with TRBJ1-5; D call uncertain. The germline V and J ends were trimmed by 1 base and 1 base, with 5 bases remaining between them. This CDR3 comprises 14 residues. Germline V CDR1 and CDR2: LGHDT, YNNKEL (reference sequence).

V gene TRBV11-2 combines with J gene TRBJ2-5, with D perhaps matching TRBD2 (6 bases). The V gene's germline CDR1 is SGHAT and CDR2 FQNNGV. V was pared by 0 bases and J by 5 bases, with 13 bases between. The CDR3 contains 15 residues. This CDR3 is CASSLDWRGRETQYF. The CDR3 nucleotides are TGTGCCAGCAGCTTAGATTGGCGGGGTAGGGAGACCCAGTACTTC.

This chain connects TRBV7-9 to TRBJ2-1; weak D call: TRBD2 (5 bases). V was cut by 2 bases and J by 7 bases, with 21 bases left in between. The CDR3 is 17 amino acids. Germline-derived CDR1 and CDR2 are SEHNR and FQNEAQ (reference sequence). The CDR3, as DNA: TGTGCCAGCAGCTTAATAACTAGGGTTGGAATAGGGAATGAGCAGTTCTTC. This translates into CASSLITRVGIGNEQFF.

This clone has a count of ten or more. The CDR3 DNA reads as TGTGCCAGCAGGACCGGGACAGGGGGGGTGAACACTGAAGCTTTCTTT. It is translated as CASRTGTGGVNTEAFF. The rearrangement links TRBV28 to TRBJ1-1; 11 positions agree with TRBD1. The CDR3 runs to 16 residues. Germline loops: CDR1 MDHEN, CDR2 SYDVKM. With 6 bases clipped from V and 0 bases from J, the junction kept 6 bases outside the gene matches. The whole variable domain, remainder taken from reference TRBV28 and TRBJ1-1, is DVKVTQSSRYLVKRTGEKVFLECVQDMDHENMFWYRQDPGLGLRLIYFSYDVKMKEKGDIPEGYSVSREKKERFSLILESASTNQTSMYLCASRTGTGGVNTEAFFGQGTRLTVV.

The chain links TRBV5-1 to TRBJ2-4; 11 positions match TRBD1. V shed 4 bases and J 9 bases; nucleotides not matched to a gene: 6. The CDR3 runs 14 residues. Germline CDR1 reads SGHRS; CDR2 reads YFSETQ. The CDR3 sequence: CASSTGTGGGIQYF. CDR3 bases: TGCGCCAGCAGCACGGGGACAGGGGGTGGCATTCAGTACTTC.

The rearrangement uses TRBV2 and TRBJ1-2; 9 positions match TRBD1. Germline CDR1 and CDR2: SNHLY and FYNNEI. This CDR3 contains 14 residues. Trimming cost V 6 bases and J 4 bases; bases outside gene matches: 6. The CDR3 loop is CASSRGTGIYGYTF. The CDR3 DNA sequence: TGTGCCAGCAGCCGAGGGACAGGGATCTATGGCTACACCTTC.

The chain links TRBV29-1 to TRBJ1-6; weak D call: TRBD1 (5 bases). The CDR3 covers 13 residues. The germline V gene encodes CDR1 SQVTM and CDR2 ANQGSEA. V was clipped by 4 bases and J by 8 bases, with 12 bases between them. The CDR3 here is CSVGQGFDSPLHF. As DNA, the CDR3 is TGCAGCGTTGGCCAGGGATTTGATTCACCCCTCCACTTT.

The CDR3 nucleotides read TGCGCCAGCAGCTTGGCCCCTAGCGGGGGGGCCCAAGATACGCAGTATTTT. Translation: CASSLAPSGGAQDTQYF. The V call is TRBV5-1, the J call TRBJ2-3; TRBD2 agrees at 12 bases. Per the germline V gene, CDR1 is SGHRS and CDR2 is YFSETQ. The CDR3 contains 17 residues. The V and J ends lost 0 bases and 5 bases, in that order; junction bases with no gene match: 7. Complete variable domain (other parts from reference TRBV5-1 and TRBJ2-3): KAGVTQTPRYLIKTRGQQVTLSCSPISGHRSVSWYQQTPGQGLQFLFEYFSETQRNKGNFPGRFSGRQFSNSRSEMNVSTLELGDSALYLCASSLAPSGGAQDTQYFGPGTRLTVL.

The rearrangement links TRBV6-5 to TRBJ2-7; TRBD1 matches at 9 bases. Per germline, CDR1 MNHEY and CDR2 SVGAGI. This CDR3 comprises 12 residues. Trimming removed 10 bases from V and 5 bases from J; junction bases left unmatched: 6. CDR3 in amino acids: CATRDRANEQYF. The DNA for the CDR3 is TGTGCCACCCGGGACAGGGCCAACGAGCAGTACTTC.

The DNA of the CDR3 is TGTGCCAGCAGTTTTAGGGGGCCGTCTGGAAACACCATATATTTT. Its translation: CASSFRGPSGNTIYF. This chain uses TRBV28 with TRBJ1-3; the match to TRBD1 covers 7 bases. The CDR3 runs to 15 residues. The V gene end was trimmed by 3 bases and the J gene end by 1 base; junction bases not matched to a gene: 3. Per germline, CDR1 MDHEN and CDR2 SYDVKM.

The rearrangement joins TRBV5-5 to TRBJ1-2; D is perhaps TRBD1 (5 bases). This CDR3 spans 15 amino acids. Germline values: CDR1 SGHKS, CDR2 YYEKEE (reference sequence). Between the trimmed V and J ends, which lost 0 bases and 6 bases, there was a span of 15 bases. The CDR3 here is CASSLGAARVDGYTF. The CDR3 region has the DNA TGTGCCAGCAGCTTGGGGGCGGCCAGGGTCGATGGCTACACCTTC.

This clone is medium-sized by share. The rearrangement links TRBV29-1 to TRBJ2-7, with a possible D match to TRBD1 (5 bases). Germline CDR1 is SQVTM and CDR2 is ANQGSEA. The CDR3 length is 12 residues. V lost 4 bases, J lost 4 bases, and 11 bases lay in between. Here the CDR3 DNA reads TGCAGCGTTGGTCCAGGGTTATACGAGCAGTACTTC. Translation: CSVGPGLYEQYF.

The chain joins TRBV3-1 (or the pseudogene TRBV3-2) to TRBJ2-7; D possibly corresponds to TRBD1 (5 bases). CDR3 length equals 14 residues. Germline V gene data show CDR1 as LGHDT and CDR2 as YNNKEL (reference sequence). V lost 0 bases to trimming and J lost 5 bases, with 11 bases between them. The CDR3: CASSQEMGLNEQYF. CDR3 DNA sequence: TGTGCCAGCAGCCAAGAGATGGGGCTAAACGAGCAGTACTTC.

V gene TRBV6-2 or TRBV6-3 combines with J gene TRBJ2-2; 8 bases line up with TRBD2. Germline V CDR1 and CDR2: MNHEY, SVGEGT. V lost 4 bases, J lost 4 bases, and 8 bases stayed unmatched. This CDR3 has 16 amino acids. CDR3 DNA sequence: TGTGCCAGCAGTTCCCCGAAGGGGACTAGCACCGGGGAGCTGTTTTTT. This translates into CASSSPKGTSTGELFF.

The chain employs TRBV7-2 and TRBJ2-7, with TRBD2 matching over 9 bases. The CDR3 has 15 residues. Germline V lookup: CDR1 SGHTA, CDR2 FQGNSA. V gave up 1 base and J gave up 0 bases; unmatched junction bases: 1. This chain's CDR3 is CASSLVAGASYEQYF. The DNA for the CDR3 is TGTGCCAGCAGCTTAGTAGCGGGGGCCTCCTACGAGCAGTACTTC.